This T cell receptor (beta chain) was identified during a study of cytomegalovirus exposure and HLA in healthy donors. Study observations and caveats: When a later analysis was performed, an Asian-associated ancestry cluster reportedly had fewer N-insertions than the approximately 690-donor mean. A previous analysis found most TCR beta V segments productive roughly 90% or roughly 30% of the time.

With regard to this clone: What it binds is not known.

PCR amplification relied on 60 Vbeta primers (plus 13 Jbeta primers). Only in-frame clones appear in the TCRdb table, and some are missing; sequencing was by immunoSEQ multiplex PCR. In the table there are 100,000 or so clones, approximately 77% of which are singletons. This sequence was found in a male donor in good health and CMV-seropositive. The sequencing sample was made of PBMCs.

CDR3 bases: TGTGCCAGCAGCACAGACCCACGTAGTAATGAGCAGTTCTTC. It codes for CASSTDPRSNEQFF. This chain joins TRBV7-3 and TRBJ2-1; no clear D gene. With 5 bases removed from V and 7 bases from J, the gap between germline ends came to 15 bases. In germline, CDR1 is SGHTA, CDR2 FQGTGA. This CDR3 is 14 amino acids long. Filled out from reference TRBV7-3 and TRBJ2-1, the complete variable domain reads GAGVSQTPSNKVTEKGKYVELRCDPISGHTALYWYRQSLGQGPEFLIYFQGTGAADDSGLPNDRFFAVRPEGSVSTLKIQRTERGDSAVYLCASSTDPRSNEQFFGPGTRLTVL.